This T cell receptor beta chain is drawn from a study of blood T cell repertoires in COVID-19. Clones were read by immunoSEQ multiplex PCR, and TCRdb kept only the in-frame ones, dropping some. The sample has roughly 220,000 clones, 86% seen once. V lost 0 bases and J lost 8; bases outside the gene matches: 5. CDR1 and CDR2 (germline): SGHRS, YFSETQ. There are 15 residues in the CDR3. The material sequenced was peripheral blood. This rearrangement joins TRBV5-1 to TRBJ1-4, with 9 positions matching TRBD1. This TCR was sampled from a man younger than 40 who had recovered from COVID-19. CDR3 residues: CASSLGDRELEKLFF. CDR3 nucleotides: TGCGCCAGCAGCTTGGGGGACAGGGAGTTAGAAAAACTGTTTTTT.